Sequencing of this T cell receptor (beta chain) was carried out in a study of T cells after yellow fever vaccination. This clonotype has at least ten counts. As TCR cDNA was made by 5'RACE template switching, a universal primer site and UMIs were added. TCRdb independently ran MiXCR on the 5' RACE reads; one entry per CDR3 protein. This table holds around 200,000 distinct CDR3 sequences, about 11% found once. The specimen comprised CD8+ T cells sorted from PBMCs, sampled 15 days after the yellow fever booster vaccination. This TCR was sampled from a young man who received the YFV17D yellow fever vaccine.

The DNA for the CDR3 is TGCGCCAGCAGCCAAGATTGGATCGGGAGCTCCTATAATTCACCCCTCCACTTT. Translation gives CASSQDWIGSSYNSPLHF. V usage is TRBV4-1 and J usage is TRBJ1-6; D is unclear. CDR3 length: 18 amino acids. Germline CDR1 is MGHRA and CDR2 is YSYEKL. Trimming cost V 0 bases and J 0 bases, with 12 bases left between them.